Included here is one T cell receptor (beta chain) sequence, with context. Its matching antigen is unknown. The data are from a study of cytotoxic CD8 clonotypes in ibrutinib-treated CLL. Study-wide findings and caveats: Baseline clonality, higher than in age-matched healthy donors, tracked circulating CD8+ T-cell counts.

Frozen-stored PBMCs produced about 2 micrograms of genomic DNA for TCR beta libraries. Only in-frame clones appear in the TCRdb table, and some are missing; sequencing was by immunoSEQ multiplex PCR. The data show 160,000 or so clones, 81% seen once. V gave up 0 bases and J gave up 8 bases; unmatched junction bases: 7. The CDR3 totals 16 residues. CDR1 is LGHNA, CDR2 YNFKEQ, per germline. The TCR was taken from a human donor with chronic lymphocytic leukemia. The rearrangement uses TRBV4-2 and TRBJ2-1, with 10 positions matching TRBD2. Specimen: PBMCs, collected after 12 months of ibrutinib treatment. Here the CDR3 reads CASSQESASGSYEQFF. The DNA of the CDR3 is TGTGCCAGCAGCCAAGAGTCGGCTAGCGGGAGTTATGAGCAGTTCTTC.